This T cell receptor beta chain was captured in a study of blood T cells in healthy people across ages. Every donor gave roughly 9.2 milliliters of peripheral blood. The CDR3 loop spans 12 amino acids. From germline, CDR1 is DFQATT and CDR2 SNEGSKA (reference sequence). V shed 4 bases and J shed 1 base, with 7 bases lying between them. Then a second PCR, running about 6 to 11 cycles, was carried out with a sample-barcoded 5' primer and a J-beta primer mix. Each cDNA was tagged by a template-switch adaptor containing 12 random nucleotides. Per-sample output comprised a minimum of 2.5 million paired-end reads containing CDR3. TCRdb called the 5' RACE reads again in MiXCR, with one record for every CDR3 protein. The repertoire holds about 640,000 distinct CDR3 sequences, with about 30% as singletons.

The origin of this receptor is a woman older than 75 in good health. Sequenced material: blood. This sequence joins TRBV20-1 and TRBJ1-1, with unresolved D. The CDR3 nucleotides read TGCAGTGCTACACGACAGAACACTGAAGCTTTCTTT. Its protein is CSATRQNTEAFF.